This TCR beta chain originates from a study of blood T cell repertoires in COVID-19. About the study: Whether acute or convalescent, the COVID-19 samples came from the United States, Italy and Spain.

V dropped 3 bases and J dropped 6 bases, with 12 bases sitting between them. This CDR3 contains 13 residues. The germline V gene encodes CDR1 KGHSH and CDR2 LQKENI. In the authors' methods: Amplifying reference gene primers gave estimates of nucleated cell counts. The data were produced by immunoSEQ multiplex PCR, yet TCRdb's version contains in-frame clones alone and is incomplete. V, J and clone size reflect that table, while D and trimming were determined from the DNA. Among about 100,000 clones listed, about 82% were seen once. The receptor comes from a man over 45 with active or convalescent COVID-19. The chain carries TRBV18 and TRBJ2-7; perhaps TRBD1 as D (5 bases). Sequenced sample: peripheral blood. The CDR3 DNA is TGTGCCAGCTCACCTTCATTGGACACCGAGCAGTACTTC. Encoded protein: CASSPSLDTEQYF.